This T cell receptor beta chain is drawn from a study of metastatic and nonmetastatic thyroid tumors. Via MiXCR, TCRdb re-called the PCR reads. This sample has 10,000 to 15,000 clones, with roughly 27% found just once. Thyroid surgery was preceded by no treatment in any patient. Per germline, CDR1 SNHLY and CDR2 FYNNEI. With 8 bases removed from V and 1 base from J, the gap between germline ends came to 23 bases. The CDR3 runs to 17 residues. This TCR was sampled from a female donor with papillary thyroid cancer or a benign thyroid nodule (not recorded which). Some clones in this sample may be carry-over from other donors' samples. The sequenced sample consisted of tumor tissue. The V gene is TRBV2, the J gene TRBJ2-5; D remains ambiguous. CDR3 coding DNA: TGTGCCAGCCCCTTCCCGGCCACAGCCGGCGGCCAAGAGACCCAGTACTTC. Encoded protein: CASPFPATAGGQETQYF.